The source of this TCR beta chain is a study of blood T cell repertoires in COVID-19. Study-level information: Researchers got acute and convalescent COVID-19 samples from the United States, Italy and Spain.

Generated by immunoSEQ multiplex PCR, the TCRdb table keeps only in-frame clones and is missing some. Of approximately 140,000 clones listed, more than 80% are singletons. This receptor was identified in a man aged 70 or older with acute or convalescent COVID-19. The sample comprised peripheral blood.

CDR3 amino acids: CASSDRGIPNYGYTF. The DNA of the CDR3 is TGTGCCAGCAGTGACAGGGGGATCCCTAACTATGGCTACACCTTC. V is TRBV2 and J is TRBJ1-2; 7 bases fit TRBD1. V trimming: 3 bases; J trimming: 0 bases; junction bases outside the gene matches: 4. The CDR3 covers 15 residues. CDR1 and CDR2 from the germline V gene are SNHLY and FYNNEI.